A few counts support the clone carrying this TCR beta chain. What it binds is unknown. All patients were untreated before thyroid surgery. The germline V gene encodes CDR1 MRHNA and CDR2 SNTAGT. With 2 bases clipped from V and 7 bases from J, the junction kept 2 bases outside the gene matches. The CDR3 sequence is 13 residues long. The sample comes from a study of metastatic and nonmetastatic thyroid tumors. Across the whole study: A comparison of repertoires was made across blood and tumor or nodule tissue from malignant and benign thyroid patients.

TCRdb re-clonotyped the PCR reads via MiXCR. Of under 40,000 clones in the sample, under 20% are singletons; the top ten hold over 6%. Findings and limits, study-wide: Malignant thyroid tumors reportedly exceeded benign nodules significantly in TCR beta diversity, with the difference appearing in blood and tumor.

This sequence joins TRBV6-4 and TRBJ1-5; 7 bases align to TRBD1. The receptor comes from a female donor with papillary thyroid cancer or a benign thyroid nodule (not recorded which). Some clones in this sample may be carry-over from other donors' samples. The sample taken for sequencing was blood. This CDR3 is CASSDGDSQPQHF. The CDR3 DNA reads TGTGCCAGCAGTGACGGGGACAGCCAGCCCCAGCATTTT.